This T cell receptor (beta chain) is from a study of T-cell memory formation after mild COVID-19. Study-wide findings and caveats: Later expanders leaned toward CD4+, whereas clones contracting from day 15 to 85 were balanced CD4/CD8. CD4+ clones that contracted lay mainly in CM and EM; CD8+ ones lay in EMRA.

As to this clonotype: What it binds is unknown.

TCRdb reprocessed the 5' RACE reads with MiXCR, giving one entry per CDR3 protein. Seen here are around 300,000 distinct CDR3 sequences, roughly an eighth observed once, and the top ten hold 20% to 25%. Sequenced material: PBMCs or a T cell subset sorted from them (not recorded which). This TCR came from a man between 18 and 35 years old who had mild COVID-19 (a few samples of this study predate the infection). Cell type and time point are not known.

The CDR3 reads CASSLDGVGAFF. CDR3 DNA: TGTGCCAGCAGCTTAGACGGGGTCGGAGCTTTCTTT. The genes are TRBV7-9 and TRBJ1-1; D unresolved. From germline, CDR1 is SEHNR and CDR2 FQNEAQ (reference sequence). The CDR3 covers 12 residues. The ends were cut back, 1 base at V and 10 bases at J, with 10 bases in the middle.